The 2 T cell receptor beta chains below come from one sample, sequenced in a study of CD8 T cells in ankylosing spondylitis. Antigen specificity for these receptors is unknown. Notes on the study in general: Ankylosing spondylitis blood seemed to carry a telltale TCR beta motif made of fewer than 10 highly homologous variants.

In TCRdb, the 5' RACE reads were re-called with MiXCR into one record per CDR3 protein. This table holds almost 400,000 distinct CDR3 sequences, around 24% found once. The sequenced material came from blood, either unsorted or a sorted T cell fraction (not recorded which). The source of these receptors is a male donor with ankylosing spondylitis.

This clonotype was found a few times. The chain joins TRBV10-3 to TRBJ2-3, with TRBD2 matching 10 bases. The CDR3 is made up of 16 amino acids. Looked up from germline, CDR1 is ENHRY and CDR2 is SYGVKD. The junction had 7 bases not matched to a gene; V was cut back by 3 bases and J by 4 bases. The CDR3 spells CAISDGRAGGPDTQYF. CDR3 DNA sequence: TGTGCCATCAGTGATGGACGAGCGGGAGGGCCAGATACGCAGTATTTT.

This clonotype was recorded a few times. The chain combines TRBV12-3 or TRBV12-4 with TRBJ1-1, with 10 bases fitting TRBD1. J was trimmed by 5 bases and V by 5 bases; bases with no gene match: 8. This CDR3 spans 15 amino acids. CDR3 DNA: TGTGCCAGCAGTCCGGGACAGGGGCGACGAACTGAAGCTTTCTTT. This codes for CASSPGQGRRTEAFF.